This T cell receptor beta chain was identified during a study of cytomegalovirus exposure and HLA in healthy donors. Study results and limitations: Links to common viral pathogens appeared, in a later analysis, for several of the most significant clusters. Most sequenced TCRs were rare (though some public TCRs occurred in many donors).

Primers included in the PCR were 60 Vbeta and 13 Jbeta primers. Produced via immunoSEQ multiplex PCR; TCRdb's table is partial and in-frame only. The table shows 89,000 or so clones, with about 80% occurring only once. CDR1 and CDR2 from the germline V gene are SGHDT and YYEEEE. The CDR3 covers 13 residues. Note on this clone: As yet, its antigen is unknown.

J is TRBJ2-5 and V is TRBV5-6; the match to TRBD1 covers 7 bases. Judging by the DNA end, TRBJ2-7 fits better; the J call may be wrong. The receptor comes from a man younger than 30 in good health and CMV-seropositive. Sequencing was performed on PBMCs. This CDR3 reads CASSFGTVYEQYF. In DNA form, the CDR3 reads TGTGCCAGCAGCTTCGGGACAGTATACGAGCAGTACTTC.